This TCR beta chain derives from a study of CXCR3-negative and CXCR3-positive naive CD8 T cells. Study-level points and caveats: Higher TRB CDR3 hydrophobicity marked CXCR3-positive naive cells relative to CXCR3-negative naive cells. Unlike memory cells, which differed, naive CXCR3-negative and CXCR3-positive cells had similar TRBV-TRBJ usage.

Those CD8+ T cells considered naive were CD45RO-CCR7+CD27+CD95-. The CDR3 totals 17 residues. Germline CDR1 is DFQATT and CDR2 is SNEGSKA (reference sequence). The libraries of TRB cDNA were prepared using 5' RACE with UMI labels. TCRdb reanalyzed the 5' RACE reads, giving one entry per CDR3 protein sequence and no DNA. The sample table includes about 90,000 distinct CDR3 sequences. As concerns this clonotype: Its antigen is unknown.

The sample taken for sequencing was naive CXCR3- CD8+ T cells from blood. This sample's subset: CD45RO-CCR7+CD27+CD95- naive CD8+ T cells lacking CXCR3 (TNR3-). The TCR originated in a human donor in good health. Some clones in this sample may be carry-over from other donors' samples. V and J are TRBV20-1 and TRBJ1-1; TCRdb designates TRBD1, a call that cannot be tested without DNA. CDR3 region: CSARDLEDRLGGTEAFF.